The T cell receptor (beta chain) described here comes from a study of blood T cell repertoires in COVID-19. Study context: COVID-19 samples collected from the United States, Italy and Spain covered acute and convalescent phases.

All enrollees were roughly 18 to 90 years old and from about two dozen US areas. Assignments of participants to cohorts depended upon their own reported clinical history. Germline assignment: CDR1 SGHRS and CDR2 YFSETQ. V trimming: 0 bases; J trimming: 5 bases; junction bases outside the gene matches: 6. The CDR3 runs 15 residues. In the study's own analysis: Reference gene primer amplification in the assay estimated nucleated cell counts. Data came from immunoSEQ multiplex PCR; TCRdb stores just in-frame clones and leaves some out. That table gives V, J and clone size, and the DNA gave D and trimming. The sample records under 200,000 clones, roughly 85% being singletons.

J is TRBJ2-3 and V is TRBV5-1; TRBD2 agrees at 7 bases. This receptor was identified in a man aged 55-75 years who had recovered from COVID-19. Sequencing was carried out using PBMCs or T cells enriched from blood (not recorded which). Written as DNA, the CDR3 is TGCGCCAGCAGCTTGGGCGGGAGCGGGGTAGATACGCAGTATTTT. It specifies CASSLGGSGVDTQYF.